The next 30 T cell receptor beta chains were all read from a single sample in a study of cytomegalovirus exposure and HLA in healthy donors. Some clones are missing from TCRdb's copy, which holds only in-frame ones; the method was immunoSEQ multiplex PCR. The sample carries 70,000 to 80,000 clones, approximately 94% recorded once. Sequenced: PBMCs. The receptors were gathered from a woman aged 18-29 years in good health and CMV-seropositive.

With regard to this clone: One end of the junction fails to match germline, which may point to a read error. V is TRBV7-3 and J is TRBJ2-7; 7 bases align to TRBD2. Germline V gene sequence: CDR1 SGHTA, CDR2 FQGTGA. The CDR3 contains 16 residues. The CDR3 region is CASSLGQGGSSHEQYF. The CDR3 nucleotides read TGTGCCAGCAGCTTAGGCCAGGGCGGGAGCTCCCACGAGCAGTACTTC.

CDR3 DNA: TGTGCCAGCAGCCTGCCGACTGCGCAGGAGACCCAGTACTTC. This encodes CASSLPTAQETQYF. V is TRBV5-6 and J is TRBJ2-5; D ambiguous. CDR1 and CDR2 (germline): SGHDT, YYEEEE. This CDR3 is 14 amino acids long. The ends were cut back, 4 bases at V and 5 bases at J, with 15 bases in the middle.

CDR3 sequence: CASSLVYSGEQFF. Written as DNA, the CDR3 is TGTGCCAGCAGCTTAGTGTACTCTGGTGAGCAGTTCTTC. The genes are TRBV5-8 and TRBJ2-1, with D unclear. Per germline, CDR1 SGHTS and CDR2 YDEGEE. CDR3 length: 13 residues. V was pared by 2 bases and J by 9 bases, with 12 bases between.

The rearrangement links TRBV4-1 to TRBJ2-2; 11 nucleotides agree with TRBD1. With V trimmed by 4 bases and J by 3 bases, 10 bases remained unmatched. The CDR3 spans 18 residues. Germline CDR1 MGHRA, CDR2 YSYEKL. CDR3 nucleotide sequence: TGCGCCAGCAGCCCCGGGACAGGGGGTACCCGAGACACCGGGGAGCTGTTTTTT. Translating gives CASSPGTGGTRDTGELFF.

The J gene is TRBJ2-7, the V gene TRBV2, with 8 bases aligning to TRBD1. Trimming took 8 bases from V and 3 from J; bases not matched to a gene: 3. The germline CDR1 and CDR2 sequences are SNHLY and FYNNEI. The CDR3 covers 12 residues. The CDR3 coding sequence is TGTGCCAGCGATACAGGGGGCTACGAGCAGTACTTC. Encoded protein: CASDTGGYEQYF.

The chain couples TRBV5-6 to TRBJ1-5; D might be TRBD1 (5 bases). V was clipped by 2 bases and J by 1 base, with 13 bases between them. Per the germline V gene, CDR1 is SGHDT and CDR2 is YYEEEE. This CDR3 has 16 amino acids. The CDR3 nucleotides read TGTGCCAGCAGCTTTAGGGTTGGGGGGAGCAATCAGCCCCAGCATTTT. It yields the protein CASSFRVGGSNQPQHF.

The rearrangement links TRBV5-4 to TRBJ2-1, with 9 bases aligning to TRBD2. This CDR3 spans 15 amino acids. V lost 2 bases and J lost 9; bases outside the gene matches: 9. CDR1 and CDR2 (germline): SGHNT, YYREEE (reference sequence). CDR3 sequence (DNA): TGTGCCAGCAGCTTTAAGCTAGCGGGATCACCTGAGCAGTTCTTC. It specifies CASSFKLAGSPEQFF.

This rearrangement joins TRBV21-1 to TRBJ1-5; the tabulated D call, TRBD1, remains unverified against the DNA. TRBV21-1 is annotated as a pseudogene. The CDR3 length is 18 residues. CDR3: CASSLSEGAAPSNQPQHF. The CDR3 DNA is TGTGCCAGCAGCCTCAGCGAGGGGGCCGCCCCAAGCAATCAGCCCCAGCATTTT.

V usage is TRBV9 and J usage is TRBJ2-2; D possibly corresponds to TRBD2 (6 bases). The CDR3 loop spans 16 amino acids. Germline-derived CDR1 and CDR2 are SGDLS and YYNGEE. V was trimmed by 4 bases and J by 5 bases, leaving 18 bases between them. The CDR3 spells CASSHPSGGGTGELFF. CDR3 DNA: TGTGCCAGCAGCCACCCTTCTGGGGGAGGAACCGGGGAGCTGTTTTTT.

The chain combines TRBV7-8 with TRBJ2-5; a possible D gene is TRBD1 (6 bases). The CDR3 consists of 20 residues. Germline V CDR1 and CDR2: SGHVS, FQNEAQ. V lost 8 bases and J lost 5, with 36 bases in between. The CDR3, as DNA: TGTGCCAGCCTGTCGGGAAGGATTTCAGGGGCTCGGGGATACCCTGAGACCCAGTACTTC. This sequence encodes CASLSGRISGARGYPETQYF.

The V and J genes are TRBV28 and TRBJ2-7; the D gene is possibly TRBD1 (6 bases). The V gene lost 6 bases and the J gene lost 0 bases, with 15 bases spanning the gap. The germline V gene encodes CDR1 MDHEN and CDR2 SYDVKM. The CDR3 consists of 15 residues. The CDR3 region is CASSRWDTTSYEQYF. The CDR3 DNA sequence: TGTGCCAGCAGCCGGTGGGACACTACCTCCTACGAGCAGTACTTC.

V and J are TRBV25-1 and TRBJ2-1; TRBD1 agrees at 8 bases. Germline-derived CDR1 and CDR2 are MGHDK and SYGVNS. The V gene end was trimmed by 4 bases and the J gene end by 12 bases; junction bases not matched to a gene: 5. This CDR3 is built from 12 residues. The CDR3 bases are TGTGCCAGCAGTGGATCAGGACAGGGGCAGTTCTTC. Protein: CASSGSGQGQFF.

This clone occurred a few times. The chain uses TRBV18 and TRBJ2-3; 7 bases align to TRBD2. J was trimmed by 2 bases and V by 3 bases; bases with no gene match: 2. Per germline, CDR1 KGHSH and CDR2 LQKENI. The CDR3 consists of 14 residues. The CDR3 is CASSPTSLTDTQYF. CDR3 nucleotide sequence: TGTGCCAGCTCACCGACTAGCCTCACAGATACGCAGTATTTT. Filled out from reference TRBV18 and TRBJ2-3, the complete variable domain reads NAGVMQNPRHLVRRRGQEARLRCSPMKGHSHVYWYRQLPEEGLKFMVYLQKENIIDESGMPKERFSAEFPKEGPSILRIQQVVRGDSAAYFCASSPTSLTDTQYFGPGTRLTVL.

The gene calls are TRBV6-5 and TRBJ2-5; TRBD2 agrees at 8 bases. V lost 8 bases and J lost 5; bases outside the gene matches: 10. The CDR3 has 14 residues. Germline V gives CDR1 MNHEY, CDR2 SVGAGI. The chain's CDR3 is CASRSGGIQETQYF. CDR3 nucleotide sequence: TGTGCCAGCCGATCGGGAGGGATTCAGGAGACCCAGTACTTC.

The V call is TRBV6-5, the J call TRBJ1-2; 7 nucleotides align to TRBD1. This CDR3 is 13 amino acids long. V lost 5 bases, J lost 6 bases, and 6 bases stayed unmatched. From germline, CDR1 is MNHEY and CDR2 SVGAGI. The CDR3 nucleotides read TGTGCCAGCAGTCTCAGGGGGTCGGATGGCTACACCTTC. Its translation: CASSLRGSDGYTF.

The chain joins TRBV5-1 to TRBJ2-1; D may be TRBD1 (6 bases). The CDR3 contains 13 residues. V was cut by 2 bases and J by 5 bases, with 8 bases left in between. In germline, CDR1 is SGHRS, CDR2 YFSETQ. The CDR3 nucleotides are TGCGCCAGCAGCTTCGGACAGCACAATGAGCAGTTCTTC. Protein sequence: CASSFGQHNEQFF.

The chain has TRBV23-1 and TRBJ1-5; 7 nucleotides match TRBD1. TRBV23-1 is treated as an ORF (open reading frame) with a function not yet certain. V lost 10 bases to trimming and J lost 7 bases; unmatched junction nucleotides: 7. This CDR3 spans 12 amino acids. The CDR3, as DNA: TGCGCCAAAAGACAGGGTAAACAGCCCCAGCATTTT. It translates to CAKRQGKQPQHF.

The chain links TRBV11-2 to TRBJ2-1, with 12 bases that match TRBD2. The V gene end was trimmed by 5 bases and the J gene end by 0 bases; junction bases not matched to a gene: 11. The germline gives CDR1 SGHAT, CDR2 FQNNGV. The CDR3 loop spans 19 amino acids. The CDR3 is CASSANLAGGQSSYNEQFF. DNA for the CDR3: TGTGCCAGCAGCGCCAATCTAGCGGGGGGGCAAAGCTCCTACAATGAGCAGTTCTTC.

This chain joins TRBV5-1 and TRBJ1-1; D not resolved. This CDR3 contains 16 residues. Germline CDR1 reads SGHRS; CDR2 reads YFSETQ. Trimming stripped 0 bases from V and 0 bases from J, with 12 bases between. CDR3 amino acids: CASSLARHGMNTEAFF. The CDR3 DNA reads as TGCGCCAGCAGCTTGGCCAGGCACGGTATGAACACTGAAGCTTTCTTT.

This clone turned up a few times. The V and J genes are TRBV7-3 and TRBJ2-3, with D maybe TRBD2 (5 bases). V was pared by 3 bases and J by 0 bases, with 10 bases between. The CDR3 extends over 15 amino acids. CDR1 and CDR2 from the germline V gene are SGHTA and FQGTGA. The DNA of the CDR3 is TGTGCCAGCAGCTTTTTGCCTAGCAGCACAGATACGCAGTATTTT. This encodes CASSFLPSSTDTQYF.

V gene TRBV19 combines with J gene TRBJ1-5; no reliable D call. Germline lookup yields CDR1 LNHDA and CDR2 SQIVND (reference sequence). The CDR3 has 14 residues. With 6 bases removed from V and 7 bases from J, the gap between germline ends came to 16 bases. The CDR3 reads CASSGEGDEQPQHF. In DNA form, the CDR3 reads TGTGCCAGTAGCGGTGAGGGTGATGAGCAGCCCCAGCATTTT. The full variable domain, rest sourced from reference TRBV19 and TRBJ1-5, is DGGITQSPKYLFRKEGQNVTLSCEQNLNHDAMYWYRQDPGQGLRLIYYSQIVNDFQKGDIAEGYSVSREKKESFPLTVTSAQKNPTAFYLCASSGEGDEQPQHFGDGTRLSIL.

This chain links TRBV30 with TRBJ1-1; the D is unclear. There are 13 residues in the CDR3. Deletions cut 0 bases from V and 1 base from J, with 6 bases between. In germline, CDR1 is GTSNPN, CDR2 SVGIG (reference sequence). In DNA, the CDR3 is TGTGCCTGGAGTGTACAAGAGAACACTGAAGCTTTCTTT. Its translation: CAWSVQENTEAFF. Looking up the rest from reference TRBV30 and TRBJ1-1 gives the full variable domain: SQTIHQWPATLVQPVGSPLSLECTVEGTSNPNLYWYRQAAGRGLQLLFYSVGIGQISSEVPQNLSASRPQDRQFILSSKKLLLSDSGFYLCAWSVQENTEAFFGQGTRLTVV.

The V gene is TRBV4-1, the J gene TRBJ2-5; 11 positions agree with TRBD2. With V trimmed by 4 bases and J by 5 bases, 12 bases remained unmatched. This CDR3 comprises 17 residues. CDR1 MGHRA and CDR2 YSYEKL come from the germline V gene. CDR3 protein: CASSPRVAGGPGETQYF. CDR3 sequence (DNA): TGCGCCAGCAGCCCCCGGGTAGCGGGGGGGCCAGGTGAGACCCAGTACTTC.

This chain connects TRBV4-2 to TRBJ2-3; possible D gene TRBD2, 6 bases. From germline, CDR1 is LGHNA and CDR2 YNFKEQ. The CDR3 contains 15 residues. V lost 4 bases and J lost 2, with 13 bases in between. The CDR3, as DNA: TGTGCCAGCAGCCCCTCACTAGCCCCCACAGATACGCAGTATTTT. It codes for CASSPSLAPTDTQYF.

The chain employs TRBV6-5 and TRBJ1-2; D is unclear. The V end lost 2 bases, the J end lost 4 bases, and 8 bases lay between the germline ends. The CDR3 runs to 13 residues. The V gene's germline CDR1 is MNHEY and CDR2 SVGAGI. The CDR3 loop reads CASSYGQLYGYTF. The CDR3 DNA reads TGTGCCAGCAGTTACGGGCAGCTCTATGGCTACACCTTC.

The CDR3 region is CASSSYRGGSYNEQFF. DNA for the CDR3: TGCGCCAGCAGCTCGTACAGGGGTGGCTCCTACAATGAGCAGTTCTTC. The rearrangement links TRBV5-1 to TRBJ2-1, with TRBD1 matching over 7 bases. Looked up from germline, CDR1 is SGHRS and CDR2 is YFSETQ. The CDR3 spans 16 residues. V was clipped by 3 bases and J by 0 bases; unmatched bases: 6.

The genes are TRBV7-9 and TRBJ1-4, with 7 bases that match TRBD1. Per the germline V gene, CDR1 is SEHNR and CDR2 is FQNEAQ (reference sequence). The CDR3 sequence is 16 residues long. The junction had 10 bases not matched to a gene; V was cut back by 2 bases and J by 7 bases. Here the CDR3 DNA reads TGTGCCAGCAGCTTAACAGGGGAGTTGCGAGGTGAAAAACTGTTTTTT. Protein sequence: CASSLTGELRGEKLFF. The full variable domain, in which reference TRBV7-9 and TRBJ1-4 provide the parts outside the CDR3, is DTGVSQNPRHKITKRGQNVTFRCDPISEHNRLYWYRQTLGQGPEFLTYFQNEAQLEKSRLLSDRFSAERPKGSFSTLEIQRTEQGDSAMYLCASSLTGELRGEKLFFGSGTQLSVL.

The chain couples TRBV4-1 to TRBJ1-2; D ambiguous. Germline V CDR1 and CDR2: MGHRA, YSYEKL. This CDR3 is 12 amino acids long. Between the trimmed V and J ends, which lost 3 bases and 10 bases, there was a span of 12 bases. The CDR3 region has the DNA TGCGCCAGCAGCCACCGCCGAGGTGACTACACCTTC. It yields the protein CASSHRRGDYTF.

This chain uses TRBV28 with TRBJ2-7, with 11 bases identical to TRBD2. This CDR3 has 15 residues. Germline CDR1 reads MDHEN; CDR2 reads SYDVKM. With 5 bases clipped from V and 1 base from J, the junction kept 4 bases outside the gene matches. This CDR3 is CASSPGTSGSYEQYF. The CDR3 nucleotides are TGTGCCAGCAGTCCTGGGACTAGCGGTTCCTACGAGCAGTACTTC.

V gene TRBV5-1 combines with J gene TRBJ2-3; TRBD1 agrees at 7 bases. This CDR3 has 16 residues. Germline trimming cut 3 bases from V and 1 base from J; bases unmatched to any gene: 8. Germline loops: CDR1 SGHRS, CDR2 YFSETQ. The CDR3 DNA follows: TGCGCCAGCAGCTCGAGGGACAGCGATGGCACAGATACGCAGTATTTT. Its translation: CASSSRDSDGTDTQYF.